The rows below give T cell receptor beta chains drawn from one sample of a study of beta chain features in type 1 diabetes. This table comes from immunoSEQ multiplex PCR, and its TCRdb copy is limited to in-frame clones, with some not included. The profile shows fewer than 250,000 clones, 9% to 10% of them singletons. The sample taken for sequencing was naive CD4+ T cells from blood. These receptors all come from a woman under 30 in good health. Each CDR3 is given with its conserved first and last residue. Fields, in order: J gene, D gene, clone size, V gene, CDR3 length, CDR3 DNA, CDR3 protein. D genes are given only for firm matches. Clone size is stated in some rows and not others, as once, few, many or a class when expanded.

>TRBJ1-1|-|few|TRBV5-1|17
TGCGCCAGCAGCTTGGGGTTGAGGCTCACGCTGAACACTGAAGCTTTCTTT
CASSLGLRLTLNTEAFF
>TRBJ2-4|-|-|TRBV27|13
TGTGCCAGCAGTTCGGAGGGCCGGCACATTCAGTACTTC
CASSSEGRHIQYF
>TRBJ1-2|-|-|TRBV5-6|14
TGTGCCAGCAGCTTCGGGACTGATTTCTATGGCTACACCTTC
CASSFGTDFYGYTF
>TRBJ1-5|-|-|TRBV5-4|15
TGTGCCAGCAGCTTGGCACCAGGGGAAAATCAGCCCCAGCATTTT
CASSLAPGENQPQHF
>TRBJ2-3|TRBD1|few|TRBV6-5|15
TGTGCCAGCAGTCACCAGGACAGGACAACAGATACGCAGTATTTT
CASSHQDRTTDTQYF
>TRBJ2-3|TRBD2|-|TRBV10-3|14
TGTGCCACCCTGACTAGCGGGGGCACAGATACGCAGTATTTT
CATLTSGGTDTQYF
>TRBJ1-6|-|-|TRBV7-9|14
TGTGCCAGCAGCTTAGGACAGTTTAATTCACCCCTCCACTTT
CASSLGQFNSPLHF
>TRBJ2-7|-|few|TRBV10-3|12
TGTGCCATCAGTACCAGCGGCTACGAGCAGTACTTC
CAISTSGYEQYF
>TRBJ1-1|-|few|TRBV21-1|17
TGTGCCAGCAGCAAAAGGAAGGGGTCATTGGGTGACACTGAAGCTTTCTTT
CASSKRKGSLGDTEAFF
>TRBJ1-3|-|few|TRBV2|13
TGTGCCAGCAGGTTCAGCTCTGGAAACACCATATATTTT
CASRFSSGNTIYF
>TRBJ2-1|-|-|TRBV6-4|14
TGTGCCAGCAGTGAGCAACGGACTTATAATGAGCAGTTCTTC
CASSEQRTYNEQFF
>TRBJ2-7|TRBD2|-|TRBV18|14
TGTGCCAGCTCACCGCTACTAGCGGGAAACGAGCAGTACTTC
CASSPLLAGNEQYF
>TRBJ2-5|TRBD2|-|TRBV4-1|14
TGCGCCAGCAGCCCGAGCGGGGCCCCCCAGGAGCAGTACTTC
CASSPSGAPQEQYF
>TRBJ2-3|-|-|TRBV5-1|15
TGCGCCAGCAGCTTGGACCCCAGCAGCGCAGATACGCAGTATTTT
CASSLDPSSADTQYF
>TRBJ2-1|TRBD2|few|TRBV7-8|16
TGTGCCAGCAGCCCGGGGGGGACTTTAAAAAACAATGAGCAGTTCTTC
CASSPGGTLKNNEQFF
>TRBJ2-7|-|once|TRBV19|13
TGTGCCAGTAGTATGCCCGGTTCCTACGAGCAGTACTTC
CASSMPGSYEQYF
>TRBJ2-1|-|-|TRBV14|15
TGTGCCAGCAGTACTATTCGAGGCTCCTACAATGAGCAGTTCTTC
CASSTIRGSYNEQFF
>TRBJ1-6|TRBD1|-|TRBV15|16
TGTGCCACCAGCAGAGTAGGGACAGGGTATAATTCACCCCTCCACTTT
CATSRVGTGYNSPLHF
>TRBJ2-1|-|many|TRBV29-1|10
TGCAGCGTTGGGGGGCTTGAGCAGTTCTTC
CSVGGLEQFF
>TRBJ1-1|-|-|TRBV5-4|16
TGTGCCAGCAGCTTGGGGGAGAGTCGAGTCGACACTGAAGCTTTCTTT
CASSLGESRVDTEAFF
>TRBJ2-1|TRBD1|-|TRBV6-1|13
TGTGCCAGCAGTGAATTAGGGGGCTTGGGGCAGTTCTTC
CASSELGGLGQFF
>TRBJ1-6|-|-|TRBV2|13
TGTGCCAGCAGGCCGGGAACAAATTCACCCCTCCACTTT
CASRPGTNSPLHF
>TRBJ1-5|-|few|TRBV27|14
TGTGCCAGCAGTTTGGTCCGGGGTAGCATGCCCCAGCATTTT
CASSLVRGSMPQHF
>TRBJ2-1|-|few|TRBV5-1|17
TGCGCCAGCAGCTTGGGAGAGACTAGACCCCCCTACAATGAGCAGTTCTTC
CASSLGETRPPYNEQFF
>TRBJ2-1|TRBD2|-|TRBV19|16
TGTGCCAGTAGTACAACCGGGACTAGCGGGATTATTGAGCAGTTCTTC
CASSTTGTSGIIEQFF
>TRBJ1-4|TRBD1|-|TRBV2|14
TGTGCCAGCAGACTGGACAGGGTGGATGAAAAACTGTTTTTT
CASRLDRVDEKLFF
>TRBJ1-1|-|-|TRBV25-1|14
TGTGCCAGCAGTGAACTTGGGAGGGACACTGAAGCTTTCTTT
CASSELGRDTEAFF
>TRBJ2-5|-|-|TRBV7-2|13
TGTGCCAGCAGCCCAGATCGTGGAGAGACCCAGTACTTC
CASSPDRGETQYF
>TRBJ2-7|-|-|TRBV30|12
TGTGCCTTCAAAAGGGGCACTTACGAGCAGTACTTC
CAFKRGTYEQYF
>TRBJ1-3|-|-|TRBV5-8|17
TGTGCCAGCAGCTTGACCGGGACATCCTCTCTGGAAAACACCATATATTTT
CASSLTGTSSLENTIYF
>TRBJ1-1|TRBD1|-|TRBV5-1|16
TGCGCCAGCAGCTCCGACAGGGGCTCGCTGAGCACTGAAGCTTTCTTT
CASSSDRGSLSTEAFF
>TRBJ1-5|-|-|TRBV10-3|14
TGTGCCATCAGTGAGCAGGGAATGGGCCAGCCCCAGCATTTT
CAISEQGMGQPQHF
>TRBJ2-1|-|-|TRBV9|14
TGTGCCAGCACCCTGCTTGAGACCTACAATGAGCAGTTCTTC
CASTLLETYNEQFF
>TRBJ1-1|-|few|TRBV11-2|14
TGTGCCAGCAGCCCTATAACACAGGACACTGAAGCTTTCTTT
CASSPITQDTEAFF
>TRBJ1-1|-|-|TRBV30|13
TGTGCCTGGAGTAGTAGGGGCCGTTCTGAAGCTTTCTTT
CAWSSRGRSEAFF
>TRBJ2-1|-|-|TRBV2|16
TGTGCCAGCAGAAAAGCACCGACTAGACCTGACAATGAGCAGTTCTTC
CASRKAPTRPDNEQFF
>TRBJ2-5|-|few|TRBV13|14
TGTGCCAGCAGCTTTGGGCAGGGGAAAGAGACCCAGTACTTC
CASSFGQGKETQYF
>TRBJ1-2|TRBD1|few|TRBV19|13
TGTGCCAGTACCCCGGACAGGAACTATGGCTACACCTTC
CASTPDRNYGYTF
>TRBJ1-3|-|few|TRBV5-1|16
TGCGCCAGCAGCCTGACAGGACTCGGCTCTGGAAACACCATATATTTT
CASSLTGLGSGNTIYF
>TRBJ2-7|-|-|TRBV10-3|14
TGTGCCATCAAACCAGGGGCGGAATCCTACGAGCAGTACTTC
CAIKPGAESYEQYF
>TRBJ1-3|-|few|TRBV4-1|15
TGCGCCAGCAGCCAAGTGAGGGACTCTGGAAACACCATATATTTT
CASSQVRDSGNTIYF
>TRBJ1-1|-|-|TRBV29-1|13
TGCAGCGTTGTGCCGAGATTGAACACTGAAGCTTTCTTT
CSVVPRLNTEAFF
>TRBJ2-1|TRBD2|few|TRBV19|16
TGTGCCAGTAGTGCTAGCGGGAGGGGGTCCTACAATGAGCAGTTCTTC
CASSASGRGSYNEQFF
>TRBJ2-1|TRBD2|few|TRBV11-2|15
TGTGCCAGCACACCGGGGGGATACCCTGGGAATGAGCAGTTCTTC
CASTPGGYPGNEQFF
>TRBJ1-1|TRBD1|-|TRBV7-9|13
TGTGCCAGCAGCCTACAGGGGGGCACTGAAGCTTTCTTT
CASSLQGGTEAFF
>TRBJ2-5|TRBD1|-|TRBV15|15
TGTGCCACCAGCAACCGACAGGGTATCCAAGAGACCCAGTACTTC
CATSNRQGIQETQYF
>TRBJ2-1|TRBD2|-|TRBV5-1|15
TGCGCCAGTGGTGGGCAGCGGGGAACCTACAATGAGCAGTTCTTC
CASGGQRGTYNEQFF
>TRBJ1-5|-|few|TRBV6-1|17
TGTGCCAGCAGTGTCCTCAGGGGTGCGGTGAGCAATCAGCCCCAGCATTTT
CASSVLRGAVSNQPQHF
>TRBJ1-1|TRBD1|-|TRBV6-1|17
TGTGCCAGCAGTGAAAAGAAGTTCTCCGACAGGGAGACTGAAGCTTTCTTT
CASSEKKFSDRETEAFF
>TRBJ2-1|TRBD2|few|TRBV19|15
TGTGCCAGTAGTCACACTAGCGGGATGTATAATGAGCAGTTCTTC
CASSHTSGMYNEQFF
>TRBJ2-3|TRBD2|few|TRBV30|16
TGTGCCTGGAGTGAAGGACTAGCGGGAGAATTCGATACGCAGTATTTT
CAWSEGLAGEFDTQYF
>TRBJ1-2|TRBD1|-|TRBV5-1|14
TGCGCCAGCAGCGACACCGGGACAGGTGTTGGCTACACCTTC
CASSDTGTGVGYTF
>TRBJ1-1|TRBD1|-|TRBV14|15
TGTGCCAGCAGCCATCCGACAGGGGGCCGGACTGAAGCTTTCTTT
CASSHPTGGRTEAFF
>TRBJ2-1|TRBD2|few|TRBV27|15
TGTGCCAGCAGTTTGAGACTAGCAGGGTCCAATGAGCAGTTCTTC
CASSLRLAGSNEQFF
>TRBJ2-5|TRBD2|-|TRBV6-1|15
TGTGCCAGCAGTCTAGCGGGAGGCCCTATGGAGACCCAGTACTTC
CASSLAGGPMETQYF
>TRBJ1-5|-|few|TRBV19|14
TGTGCCAGTAGTATAGATGGCTCTAATCAGCCCCAGCATTTT
CASSIDGSNQPQHF
>TRBJ2-7|TRBD2|-|TRBV9|15
TGTGCCAGCTCAATAGCGGGTAGCGTCTCCTACGAGCAGTACTTC
CASSIAGSVSYEQYF